This T cell receptor (beta chain) came from a study of blood T cell repertoires in COVID-19. Looking at the study overall: Whether acute or convalescent, the COVID-19 samples came from the United States, Italy and Spain. Sample material is recorded as cDNA or gDNA derived from T cells, B-cell-depleted T cells, or PBMCs.

Trimming left V 2 bases short and J 9 bases short, with 17 bases between. The germline gives CDR1 MDHEN, CDR2 SYDVKM. This CDR3 region has 15 residues. Per the original data handling: Estimation of nucleated cell counts relied on the amplification of reference gene primers. Some clones are missing from TCRdb's copy, which holds only in-frame ones; the method was immunoSEQ multiplex PCR. V, J and clone size were drawn from that table, and D and trimming were deduced from the DNA. Among over 200,000 clones listed, roughly 90% were seen once. Material for sequencing was peripheral blood. This receptor was taken from a woman in her sixties or seventies with acute or convalescent COVID-19. The gene calls are TRBV28 and TRBJ1-5; D unclear. CDR3 residues: CASSLTRQSGGPQHF. CDR3 bases: TGTGCCAGCAGTTTAACTAGGCAATCAGGCGGGCCCCAGCATTTT.